A selection of T cell receptor beta chains follows, all from one sample in a study of neurological immune-mediated disorders. TCRdb independently ran MiXCR on the 5' RACE reads; one entry per CDR3 protein. Counted here are about 120,000 distinct CDR3 sequences, 3.2% occurring once; the ten biggest clones make up around 1.2%. The source material was PBMCs. Every receptor here comes from a woman aged 25 to 39 with multiple sclerosis. CDR3s include the opening cysteine and the closing phenylalanine or tryptophan. The order of the fields is V gene, clone size, CDR3 protein. A clone size is listed for some rows: how often the clone was seen (once, few, many), or a class if it is expanded.

v_gene: TRBV6-5
abundance: many
CDR3aa: CASSYAQTVPTGELFF

v_gene: TRBV5-1
abundance: many
CDR3aa: CASSLGTRLDEQYF

v_gene: TRBV6-2/TRBV6-3
abundance: many
CDR3aa: CASRGQGAYEQYF

v_gene: TRBV7-6
abundance: .
CDR3aa: CASSLGGLGAPGELFF

v_gene: TRBV20-1
abundance: many
CDR3aa: CSAPGTSRYNEQFF

v_gene: TRBV10-3
abundance: many
CDR3aa: CAISELGRWGTDTQYF

v_gene: TRBV18
abundance: many
CDR3aa: CASSPRTSRNTEAFF

v_gene: TRBV7-9
abundance: few
CDR3aa: CASRRDENYEQYF

v_gene: TRBV20-1
abundance: few
CDR3aa: CSDSIKGNTEAFF

v_gene: TRBV3-1
abundance: many
CDR3aa: CASSLTTGRNEQFF